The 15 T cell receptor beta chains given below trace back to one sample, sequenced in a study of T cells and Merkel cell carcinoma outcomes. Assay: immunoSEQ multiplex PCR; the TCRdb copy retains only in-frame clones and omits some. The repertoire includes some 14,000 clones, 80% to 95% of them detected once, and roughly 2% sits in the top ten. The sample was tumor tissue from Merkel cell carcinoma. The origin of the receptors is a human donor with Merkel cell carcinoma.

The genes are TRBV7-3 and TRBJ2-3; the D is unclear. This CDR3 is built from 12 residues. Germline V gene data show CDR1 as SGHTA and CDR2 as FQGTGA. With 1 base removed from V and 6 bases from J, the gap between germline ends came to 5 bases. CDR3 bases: TGTGCCAGCAGCTTAAGTCGCGATACGCAGTATTTT. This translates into CASSLSRDTQYF.

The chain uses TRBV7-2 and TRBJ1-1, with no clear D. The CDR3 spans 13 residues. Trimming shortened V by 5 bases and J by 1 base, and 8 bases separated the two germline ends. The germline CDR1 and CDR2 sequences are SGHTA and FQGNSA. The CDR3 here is CASSQDPNTEAFF. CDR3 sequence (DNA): TGTGCCAGCAGCCAGGACCCGAACACTGAAGCTTTCTTT. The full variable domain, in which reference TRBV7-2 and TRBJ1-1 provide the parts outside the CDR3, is GAGVSQSPSNKVTEKGKDVELRCDPISGHTALYWYRQSLGQGLEFLIYFQGNSAPDKSGLPSDRFSAERTGGSVSTLTIQRTQQEDSAVYLCASSQDPNTEAFFGQGTRLTVV.

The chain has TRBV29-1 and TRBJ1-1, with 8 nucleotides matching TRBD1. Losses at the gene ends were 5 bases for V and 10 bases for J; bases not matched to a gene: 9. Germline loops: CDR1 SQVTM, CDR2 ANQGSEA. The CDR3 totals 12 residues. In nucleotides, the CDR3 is TGCAGCGTTCGTTACAGGGGGGAGGTAGCTTTCTTT. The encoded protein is CSVRYRGEVAFF. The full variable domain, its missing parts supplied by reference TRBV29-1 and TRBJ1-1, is SAVISQKPSRDICQRGTSLTIQCQVDSQVTMMFWYRQQPGQSLTLIATANQGSEATYESGFVIDKFPISRPNLTFSTLTVSNMSPEDSSIYLCSVRYRGEVAFFGQGTRLTVV.

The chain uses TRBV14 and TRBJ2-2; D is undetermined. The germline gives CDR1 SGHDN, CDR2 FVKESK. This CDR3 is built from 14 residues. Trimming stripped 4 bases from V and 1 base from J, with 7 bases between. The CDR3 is CASSRQLNTGELFF. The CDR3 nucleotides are TGTGCCAGCAGCCGACAATTGAACACCGGGGAGCTGTTTTTT.

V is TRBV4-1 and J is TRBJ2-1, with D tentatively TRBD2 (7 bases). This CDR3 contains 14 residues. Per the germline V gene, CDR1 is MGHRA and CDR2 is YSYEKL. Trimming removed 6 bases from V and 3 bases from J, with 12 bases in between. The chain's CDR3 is CASSERGGYNEQFF. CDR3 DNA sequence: TGCGCCAGCAGTGAGAGGGGGGGCTACAATGAGCAGTTCTTC.

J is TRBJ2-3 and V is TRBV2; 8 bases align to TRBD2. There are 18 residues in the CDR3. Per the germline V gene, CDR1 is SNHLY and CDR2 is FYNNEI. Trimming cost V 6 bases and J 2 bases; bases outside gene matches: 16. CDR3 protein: CASSYGIGLAGYTDTQYF. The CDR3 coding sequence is TGTGCCAGCAGCTACGGGATCGGTCTAGCGGGCTACACAGATACGCAGTATTTT.

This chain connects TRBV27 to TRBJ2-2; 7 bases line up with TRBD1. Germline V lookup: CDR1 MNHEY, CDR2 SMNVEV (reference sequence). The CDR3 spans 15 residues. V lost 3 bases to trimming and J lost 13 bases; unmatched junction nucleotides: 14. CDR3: CASSLKGAVSSSLFF. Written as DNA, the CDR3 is TGTGCCAGCAGTTTGAAGGGGGCGGTTTCTTCCTCGCTGTTTTTT.

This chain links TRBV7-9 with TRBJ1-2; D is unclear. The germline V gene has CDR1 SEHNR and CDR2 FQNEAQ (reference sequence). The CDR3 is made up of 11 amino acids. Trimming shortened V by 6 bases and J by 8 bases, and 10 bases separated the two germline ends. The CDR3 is CASSRAWGYTF. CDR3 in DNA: TGTGCCAGCAGTCGAGCTTGGGGCTACACCTTC.

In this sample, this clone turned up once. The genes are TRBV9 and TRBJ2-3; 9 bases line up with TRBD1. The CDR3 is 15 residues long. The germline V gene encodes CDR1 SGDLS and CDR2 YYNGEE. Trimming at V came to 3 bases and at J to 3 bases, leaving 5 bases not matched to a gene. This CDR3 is CASSARQGGTDTQYF. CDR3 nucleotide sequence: TGTGCCAGCAGCGCTCGACAGGGGGGGACAGATACGCAGTATTTT.

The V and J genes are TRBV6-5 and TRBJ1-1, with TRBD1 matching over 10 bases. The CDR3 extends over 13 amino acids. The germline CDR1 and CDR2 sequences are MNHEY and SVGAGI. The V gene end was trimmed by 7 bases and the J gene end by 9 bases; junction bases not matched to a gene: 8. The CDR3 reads CASKTGTGVKAFF. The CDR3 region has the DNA TGTGCCAGCAAAACCGGGACAGGGGTGAAAGCTTTCTTT.

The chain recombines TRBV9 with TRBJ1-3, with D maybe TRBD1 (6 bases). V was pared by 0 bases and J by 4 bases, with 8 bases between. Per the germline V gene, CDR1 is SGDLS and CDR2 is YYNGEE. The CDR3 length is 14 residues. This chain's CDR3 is CASSVGGAGNTIYF. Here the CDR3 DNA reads TGTGCCAGCAGCGTAGGGGGGGCAGGAAACACCATATATTTT.

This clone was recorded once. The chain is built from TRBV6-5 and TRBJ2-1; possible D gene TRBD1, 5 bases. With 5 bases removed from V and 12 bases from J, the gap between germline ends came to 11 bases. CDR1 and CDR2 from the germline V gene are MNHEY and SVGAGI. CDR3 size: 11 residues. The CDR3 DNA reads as TGTGCCAGCAGTGCTCAGGGAAGGCAGTTCTTC. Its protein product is CASSAQGRQFF.

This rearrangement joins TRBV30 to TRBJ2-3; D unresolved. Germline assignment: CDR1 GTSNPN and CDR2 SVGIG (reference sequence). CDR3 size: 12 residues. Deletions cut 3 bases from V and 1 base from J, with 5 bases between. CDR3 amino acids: CAWRGRTDTQYF. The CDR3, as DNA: TGTGCCTGGAGAGGACGCACAGATACGCAGTATTTT.

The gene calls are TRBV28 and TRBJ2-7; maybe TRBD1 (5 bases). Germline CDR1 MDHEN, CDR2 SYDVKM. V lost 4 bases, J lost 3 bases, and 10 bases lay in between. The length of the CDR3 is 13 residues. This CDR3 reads CASSWLRGYEQYF. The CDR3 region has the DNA TGTGCCAGCAGTTGGCTTAGGGGCTACGAGCAGTACTTC.

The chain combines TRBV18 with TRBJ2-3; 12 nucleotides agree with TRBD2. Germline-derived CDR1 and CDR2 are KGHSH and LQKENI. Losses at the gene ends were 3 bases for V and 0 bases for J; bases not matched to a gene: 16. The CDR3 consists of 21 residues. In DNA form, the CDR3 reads TGTGCCAGCTCACCGACTTTCTTTCTAGCGGGGGGGCGCGAAAGCACAGATACGCAGTATTTT. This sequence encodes CASSPTFFLAGGRESTDTQYF.